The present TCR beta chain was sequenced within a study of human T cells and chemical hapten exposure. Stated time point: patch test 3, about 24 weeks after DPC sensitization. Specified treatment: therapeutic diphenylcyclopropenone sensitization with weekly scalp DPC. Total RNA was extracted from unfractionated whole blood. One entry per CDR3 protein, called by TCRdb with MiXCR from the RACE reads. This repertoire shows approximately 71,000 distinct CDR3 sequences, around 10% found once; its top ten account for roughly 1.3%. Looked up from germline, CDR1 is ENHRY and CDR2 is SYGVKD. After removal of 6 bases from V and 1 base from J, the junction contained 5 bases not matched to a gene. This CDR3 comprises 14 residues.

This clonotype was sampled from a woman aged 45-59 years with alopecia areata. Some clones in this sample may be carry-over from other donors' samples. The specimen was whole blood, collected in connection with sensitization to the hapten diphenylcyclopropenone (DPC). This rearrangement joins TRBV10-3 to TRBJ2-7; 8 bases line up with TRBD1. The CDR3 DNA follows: TGTGCCATCAGCGAGGGGACAGGTTCCTACGAGCAGTACTTC. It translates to CAISEGTGSYEQYF.